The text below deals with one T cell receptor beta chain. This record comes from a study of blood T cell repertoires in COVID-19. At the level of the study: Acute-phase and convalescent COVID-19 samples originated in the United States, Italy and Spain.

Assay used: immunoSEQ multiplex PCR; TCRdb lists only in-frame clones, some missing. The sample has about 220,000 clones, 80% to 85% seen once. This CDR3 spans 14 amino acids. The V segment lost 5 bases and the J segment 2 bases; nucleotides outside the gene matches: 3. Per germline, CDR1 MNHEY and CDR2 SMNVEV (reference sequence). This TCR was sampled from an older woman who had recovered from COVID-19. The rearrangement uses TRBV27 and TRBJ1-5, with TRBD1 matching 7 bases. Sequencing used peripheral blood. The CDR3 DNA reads TGTGCCAGCAGTCTCGGGACAGGCAATCAGCCCCAGCATTTT. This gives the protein CASSLGTGNQPQHF.